The subject of this entry is one T cell receptor (beta chain). From germline, CDR1 is MDHEN and CDR2 SYDVKM. The CDR3 has 14 residues. V lost 3 bases, J lost 0 bases, and 6 bases lay in between. These data are taken from a study of T cell clones after liver transplantation. The wider study: Samples came pre-transplant, pre-randomization before withdrawal, and post-randomization after withdrawal ended.

Unstimulated PBMCs were sorted into CD3+CD4+ and CD3+CD8+ populations. Data came from immunoSEQ multiplex PCR; TCRdb stores just in-frame clones and leaves some out. The sample holds about 120,000 clones, 75% to 95% seen once. The source was CD4+ T cells from blood, collected 12 months after liver transplant. The rearrangement links TRBV28 to TRBJ1-3; no definite D call. The TCR was taken from a human patient who received a liver transplant. Some T cells may originate from the graft donor. Written as DNA, the CDR3 is TGTGCCAGCAGTTTCTCAGTCTCTGGAAACACCATATATTTT. Its translation is CASSFSVSGNTIYF.